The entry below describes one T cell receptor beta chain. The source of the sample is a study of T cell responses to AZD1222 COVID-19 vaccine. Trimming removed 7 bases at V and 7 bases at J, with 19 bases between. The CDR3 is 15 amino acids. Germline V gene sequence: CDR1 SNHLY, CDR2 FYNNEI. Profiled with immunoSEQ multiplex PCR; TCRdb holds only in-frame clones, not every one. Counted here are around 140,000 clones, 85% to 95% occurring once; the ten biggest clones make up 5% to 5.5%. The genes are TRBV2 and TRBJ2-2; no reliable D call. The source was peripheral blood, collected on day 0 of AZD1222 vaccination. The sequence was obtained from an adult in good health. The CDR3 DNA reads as TGTGCCAGCATCAGTGAGACGGCCCCCGGCGGGGAGCTGTTTTTT. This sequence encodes CASISETAPGGELFF.